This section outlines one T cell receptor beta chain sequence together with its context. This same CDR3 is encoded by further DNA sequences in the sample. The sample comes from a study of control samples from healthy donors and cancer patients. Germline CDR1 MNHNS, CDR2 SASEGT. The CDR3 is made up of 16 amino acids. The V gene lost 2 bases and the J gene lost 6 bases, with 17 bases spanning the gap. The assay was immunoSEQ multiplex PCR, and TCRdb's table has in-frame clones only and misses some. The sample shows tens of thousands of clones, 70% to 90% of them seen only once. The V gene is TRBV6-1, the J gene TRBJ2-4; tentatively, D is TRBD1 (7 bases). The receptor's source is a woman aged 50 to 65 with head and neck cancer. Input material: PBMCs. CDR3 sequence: CASSERGAGGLNIQYF. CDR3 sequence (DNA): TGTGCCAGCAGTGAAAGGGGGGCAGGGGGGTTAAACATTCAGTACTTC.